The entry below gives a single T cell receptor (beta chain) sequence along with its context. Its antigen is as yet unknown. This specimen belongs to a study of OX40 agonist ivuxolimab in advanced cancers. Overall study results and limits: Antigen targets of the expanded peripheral T cells went undetermined. Partial responders treated at 0.1-3.0 mg/kg exhibited clonal expansion among the lowest measured.

Produced via immunoSEQ multiplex PCR; TCRdb's table is partial and in-frame only. The sample has tens of thousands of clones, around 85% seen once. This CDR3 comprises 15 residues. Germline CDR1 LGHNA, CDR2 YSLEER. V lost 0 bases and J lost 6, with 12 bases in between. J is TRBJ1-5 and V is TRBV4-3; unclear D gene. Sequencing used CD4+ or CD8+ T cells sorted from blood, obtained in a trial of the OX40 agonist ivuxolimab. The TCR comes from an adult with an advanced solid tumor such as melanoma, head and neck, liver or kidney cancer. CDR3 in DNA: TGCGCCAGCAGCCAAGAAGTGGGTTATGTTCAGCCCCAGCATTTT. Amino acids: CASSQEVGYVQPQHF.